This TCR beta chain was observed in a study of blood T cell repertoires in COVID-19. Across the study: There were acute and convalescent COVID-19 samples, and they came from the United States, Italy and Spain. T cells, B-cell-depleted T cells, or PBMCs provided the cDNA or gDNA that served as material.

As originally analysed: By means of reference gene primer amplification, nucleated cell counts were estimated. The table came from immunoSEQ multiplex PCR; TCRdb's copy has only in-frame clones and leaves some out. D and trimming were read from the DNA, whereas the V and J calls and clone size are those reported in that table. The table includes 120,000 or so clones, around four fifths detected once. CDR3 length equals 16 residues. V was clipped by 6 bases and J by 2 bases; unmatched bases: 8. Germline CDR1 is MNHEY and CDR2 is SMNVEV (reference sequence). The sequence was obtained from a human donor in a cohort sampled during active COVID-19. The chain combines TRBV27 with TRBJ1-5, with TRBD1 matching 9 bases. The sample taken for sequencing was peripheral blood. This CDR3 is CASRPQGALGNQPQHF. CDR3 coding DNA: TGTGCCAGCAGACCACAGGGGGCCCTAGGCAATCAGCCCCAGCATTTT.